The following is a T cell receptor (beta chain) sequence with its context. In the authors' workflow: Amplification of reference gene primers provided the estimated nucleated cell counts. This table comes from immunoSEQ multiplex PCR, and its TCRdb copy is limited to in-frame clones, with some not included. That table is the source of V, J and clone size, and D and trimming were worked out from the DNA. The sample includes about 73,000 clones, roughly three quarters seen only once; the top ten take around 2.3%. The length of the CDR3 is 13 residues. V dropped 11 bases and J dropped 5; count of bases not matched to a gene: 11. Germline V gene data show CDR1 as MRHNA and CDR2 as SNTAGT. The record originates from a study of blood T cell repertoires in COVID-19.

This clonotype was sampled from a man aged 65 to 79 with COVID-19, enrolled during active disease. V is TRBV6-4 and J is TRBJ1-1; TRBD1 aligns across 7 bases. The sequenced sample consisted of peripheral blood. The CDR3 DNA reads as TGTGCCGCCGCAAAGGACAGGTCGACTGAAGCTTTCTTT. Its translation: CAAAKDRSTEAFF.